Below, 12 T cell receptor beta chains from the same sample are listed, as sequenced in a study of Graves' ophthalmopathy and Graves' hyperthyroidism. Amplification of TCR beta CDR3 regions used RNA transcripts. First-round RT-PCR used HTBI primers; second-round multiplex PCR followed. One entry per CDR3 protein results from TCRdb running MiXCR on the multiplex PCR reads. The data show about 620,000 distinct CDR3 sequences, 22% seen once. Sequencing used peripheral blood. The receptors come from a woman under 30 with stable Graves' hyperthyroidism. Some clones in this sample may be carry-over from other donors' samples.

The chain combines TRBV18 with TRBJ1-6, with a possible D match to TRBD1 (5 bases). This CDR3 is 13 amino acids long. V was cut by 4 bases and J by 5 bases, with 6 bases left in between. The germline CDR1 and CDR2 sequences are KGHSH and LQKENI. Here the CDR3 reads CASSQGDNSPLHF. CDR3 in DNA: TGTGCCAGCTCACAAGGGGATAATTCACCCCTCCACTTT.

V gene TRBV3-1 combines with J gene TRBJ1-1; no reliable D call. Germline V gives CDR1 LGHDT, CDR2 YNNKEL (reference sequence). The CDR3 totals 14 residues. V gave up 0 bases and J gave up 1 base, with 6 bases separating them. The CDR3 nucleotides are TGTGCCAGCAGCCAAGACCCGTCGAACACTGAAGCTTTCTTT. Residues: CASSQDPSNTEAFF.

In this sample, this clonotype turned up many times. CDR3 sequence (DNA): TGTGCCAGCAGTTACTCTCTAGTGGGGAATTACGAGCAGTACTTC. It translates to CASSYSLVGNYEQYF. V usage is TRBV6-5 and J usage is TRBJ2-7; D unclear. Trimming took off 0 bases at V and 4 bases at J, with 13 bases between the two ends. This CDR3 contains 15 residues. The V gene's germline CDR1 is MNHEY and CDR2 SVGAGI.

This clonotype was observed many times. The rearrangement uses TRBV4-1 and TRBJ2-7, with D unresolved. With 4 bases removed from V and 4 bases from J, the gap between germline ends came to 17 bases. Germline values: CDR1 MGHRA, CDR2 YSYEKL. The length of the CDR3 is 15 residues. The CDR3 region has the DNA TGCGCCAGCAGCCCAACCAGCACGGAGAAATACGAGCAGTACTTC. It is translated as CASSPTSTEKYEQYF.

In this sample, this clonotype turned up many times. V is TRBV5-1 and J is TRBJ2-5; a weak D match, TRBD1 (6 bases). V lost 1 base, J lost 2 bases, and 9 bases lay in between. The CDR3 loop spans 14 amino acids. In germline, CDR1 is SGHRS, CDR2 YFSETQ. The CDR3 sequence is CASSLYRAQETQYF. The CDR3, as DNA: TGCGCCAGCAGCTTGTACAGGGCGCAAGAGACCCAGTACTTC.

The chain uses TRBV20-1 and TRBJ1-2; tentative D call: TRBD1 (6 bases). Germline V gives CDR1 DFQATT, CDR2 SNEGSKA (reference sequence). V was clipped by 6 bases and J by 8 bases, with 25 bases between them. The CDR3 has 15 amino acids. The CDR3 loop is CSARNRDTHPRGYTF. For the CDR3, the DNA is TGCAGTGCCAGGAACCGGGACACCCACCCGAGGGGCTACACCTTC.

To note about this clonotype: Possible read error: a much larger clone is one base away. Since no conserved phenylalanine or tryptophan closes the CDR3, a read error is the likely cause. The chain couples TRBV7-2 to TRBJ2-7; 15 nucleotides line up with TRBD2. J gave up 2 bases and V 0 bases, and 8 bases lay outside the gene matches. Germline lookup yields CDR1 SGHTA and CDR2 FQGNSA. There are 19 residues in the CDR3. Written as DNA, the CDR3 is TGTGCCAGCAGCTTAGCGAAGGGACTAGCGGGAGGTCCCCCCTACGAGCAGTACTAC. It is translated as CASSLAKGLAGGPPYEQYY.

This clonotype has at least ten counts. The chain combines TRBV6-1 with TRBJ2-7; the D gene is possibly TRBD2 (5 bases). This CDR3 has 18 amino acids. The V end lost 2 bases, the J end lost 0 bases, and 20 bases lay between the germline ends. Germline CDR1 MNHNS, CDR2 SASEGT. In nucleotides, the CDR3 is TGTGCCAGCAGTGAATCCTTTGGGCTAGCAGGTACCTCCTACGAGCAGTACTTC. Amino acids: CASSESFGLAGTSYEQYF.

This clonotype was seen ten or more times. V is TRBV6-1 and J is TRBJ2-7; 8 bases fit TRBD1. Trimming took 6 bases from V and 4 from J; bases not matched to a gene: 11. The CDR3 has 15 amino acids. Germline V CDR1 and CDR2: MNHNS, SASEGT. The CDR3 reads CASSVLGQGLYEQYF. CDR3 nucleotides: TGTGCCAGCAGCGTACTAGGACAGGGATTGTACGAGCAGTACTTC.

There are many counts of this clonotype. The chain joins TRBV15 to TRBJ1-1; D gene unclear. This CDR3 has 15 amino acids. In germline, CDR1 is LNHNV, CDR2 YYDKDF (reference sequence). Trimming removed 4 bases from V and 5 bases from J, with 17 bases in between. This chain's CDR3 is CATSTWKAPGTEAFF. CDR3 nucleotides: TGTGCCACCAGCACCTGGAAAGCCCCGGGTACTGAAGCTTTCTTT.

This clonotype was counted many times. The chain uses TRBV27 and TRBJ1-1; D unclear. The CDR3 has 13 residues. Germline assignment: CDR1 MNHEY and CDR2 SMNVEV (reference sequence). Trimming removed 3 bases from V and 2 bases from J, with 7 bases in between. The CDR3 spells CASSFAFNTEAFF. The CDR3 coding sequence is TGTGCCAGCAGTTTCGCTTTTAACACTGAAGCTTTCTTT.

This clonotype occurred many times. The chain links TRBV12-3 or TRBV12-4 to TRBJ1-1; perhaps TRBD1 as D (5 bases). The ends were cut back, 1 base at V and 1 base at J, with 10 bases in the middle. The CDR3 length is 15 residues. The CDR3 DNA reads as TGTGCCAGCAGTTTAGGACAGCTAAAGAACACTGAAGCTTTCTTT. Translating it yields CASSLGQLKNTEAFF.